This TCR beta chain was identified during a study of blood T cell repertoires in COVID-19. Turning to the study itself: The samples span acute and convalescent COVID-19 from the United States, Italy and Spain. Sample material is recorded as cDNA or gDNA derived from T cells, B-cell-depleted T cells, or PBMCs.

The CDR3 spans 13 residues. V was cut by 5 bases and J by 8 bases, with 15 bases left in between. Germline values: CDR1 LNHDA, CDR2 SQIVND (reference sequence). Authors' methods: Amplification of reference gene primers was used by the study to estimate nucleated cell counts. The table came from immunoSEQ multiplex PCR; TCRdb's copy has only in-frame clones and leaves some out. V and J calls and clone size are copied from that table; D and trimming were computed from the DNA. The table has approximately 130,000 clones, around four fifths seen once. The chain uses TRBV19 and TRBJ1-2; no clear D gene. The sequenced sample was peripheral blood. The receptor's source is a human donor in a cohort sampled during active COVID-19. The CDR3 sequence is CASSGPGVSGYTF. CDR3 bases: TGTGCCAGTAGTGGCCCCGGGGTCTCCGGCTACACCTTC.